A single sample gave rise to the 25 T cell receptor beta chains below, sequenced in a study of blood T cell repertoires in COVID-19. The table came from immunoSEQ multiplex PCR; TCRdb's copy has only in-frame clones and leaves some out. Counted here are 180,000 or so clones, around 80% occurring once; the ten biggest clones make up approximately 6.9%. The sequenced sample was peripheral blood. The source is a human donor with acute or convalescent COVID-19. The donor label of this sample is uncertain.

The chain is built from TRBV30 and TRBJ2-7; perhaps TRBD1 as D (5 bases). This CDR3 has 11 amino acids. Germline lookup yields CDR1 GTSNPN and CDR2 SVGIG (reference sequence). Trimming removed 5 bases at V and 2 bases at J, with 7 bases between. CDR3 region: CAWDSTYEQYF. CDR3 coding DNA: TGTGCCTGGGACAGTACCTACGAGCAGTACTTC.

This rearrangement joins TRBV18 to TRBJ2-2; D may be TRBD2 (6 bases). This CDR3 has 15 residues. The ends were cut back, 6 bases at V and 4 bases at J, with 15 bases in the middle. Germline V lookup: CDR1 KGHSH, CDR2 LQKENI. CDR3 sequence (DNA): TGTGCCAGCTCGCTCTCTGGGACTTTCACCGGGGAGCTGTTTTTT. Amino acids: CASSLSGTFTGELFF. Together with reference TRBV18 and TRBJ2-2, the CDR3 gives the full variable domain: NAGVMQNPRHLVRRRGQEARLRCSPMKGHSHVYWYRQLPEEGLKFMVYLQKENIIDESGMPKERFSAEFPKEGPSILRIQQVVRGDSAAYFCASSLSGTFTGELFFGEGSRLTVL.

The chain uses TRBV5-4 and TRBJ1-1; no clear D gene. V was trimmed by 4 bases and J by 1 base, leaving 11 bases between them. There are 14 residues in the CDR3. Germline V gene sequence: CDR1 SGHNT, CDR2 YYREEE (reference sequence). CDR3 in DNA: TGTGCCAGCAGCCCACCCGGGAGGAACACTGAAGCTTTCTTT. Its protein product is CASSPPGRNTEAFF. Looking up the rest from reference TRBV5-4 and TRBJ1-1 gives the full variable domain: ETGVTQSPTHLIKTRGQQVTLRCSSQSGHNTVSWYQQALGQGPQFIFQYYREEENGRGNFPPRFSGLQFPNYSSELNVNALELDDSALYLCASSPPGRNTEAFFGQGTRLTVV.

The chain carries TRBV19 and TRBJ1-5; D remains unclear. CDR1 and CDR2 (germline): LNHDA, SQIVND (reference sequence). V lost 5 bases and J 1 base, leaving 12 bases between the germline ends. This CDR3 comprises 15 residues. As DNA, the CDR3 is TGTGCCAGTAGTGTTGGGTCAGGCAGCAATCAGCCCCAGCATTTT. Translated, it gives CASSVGSGSNQPQHF.

The chain employs TRBV6-6 and TRBJ1-4; 10 bases are shared with TRBD1. The V gene's germline CDR1 is MNHNY and CDR2 SVGAGI (reference sequence). With 6 bases clipped from V and 4 bases from J, the junction kept 5 bases outside the gene matches. This CDR3 region has 15 residues. CDR3 residues: CASSRGDRGNEKLFF. CDR3 DNA: TGTGCCAGCAGCCGCGGGGACAGGGGTAATGAAAAACTGTTTTTT.

V is TRBV4-2 and J is TRBJ2-7; 12 nucleotides agree with TRBD1. Germline CDR1 LGHNA, CDR2 YNFKEQ. The CDR3 loop spans 18 amino acids. Trimming removed 1 base from V and 0 bases from J; junction bases left unmatched: 7. In nucleotides, the CDR3 is TGTGCCAGCAGCCAAGGCCCGGGACAGGGGGCCGTCTCCTACGAGCAGTACTTC. Translation gives CASSQGPGQGAVSYEQYF.

The rearrangement joins TRBV5-8 to TRBJ2-5, with 8 bases matching TRBD1. There are 14 residues in the CDR3. Trimming removed 4 bases from V and 5 bases from J; junction bases left unmatched: 7. Germline V CDR1 and CDR2: SGHTS, YDEGEE. In nucleotides, the CDR3 is TGTGCCAGCAGCCACCGACAGGGGCGGGAGACCCAGTACTTC. This codes for CASSHRQGRETQYF.

The chain has TRBV5-4 and TRBJ2-1, with D tentatively TRBD2 (7 bases). The CDR3 length is 16 residues. V lost 4 bases and J lost 7, with 21 bases in between. Per germline, CDR1 SGHNT and CDR2 YYREEE (reference sequence). The CDR3 sequence: CASSREELRGINEQFF. CDR3 bases: TGTGCCAGCAGCCGGGAGGAGCTGAGGGGGATTAATGAGCAGTTCTTC. The entire variable domain, with the rest obtained from reference TRBV5-4 and TRBJ2-1, is as follows: ETGVTQSPTHLIKTRGQQVTLRCSSQSGHNTVSWYQQALGQGPQFIFQYYREEENGRGNFPPRFSGLQFPNYSSELNVNALELDDSALYLCASSREELRGINEQFFGPGTRLTVL.

The table lists this clone with a count of one. The rearrangement links TRBV27 to TRBJ2-3; possible D gene TRBD1, 5 bases. The ends were cut back, 2 bases at V and 3 bases at J, with 12 bases in the middle. Germline CDR1 is MNHEY and CDR2 is SMNVEV (reference sequence). The CDR3 consists of 15 residues. The CDR3 nucleotides are TGTGCCAGCAGTTTAGCAGGGTCTGGTACAGATACGCAGTATTTT. Protein sequence: CASSLAGSGTDTQYF.

This clone was observed a few times. The genes are TRBV27 and TRBJ2-5; 9 nucleotides match TRBD1. This CDR3 is built from 15 residues. V lost 9 bases and J lost 5; bases outside the gene matches: 13. CDR1 and CDR2 from the germline V gene are MNHEY and SMNVEV (reference sequence). The CDR3 bases are TGTGCCAGTTCTACAGGGGGCGCCGGGGAGGAGACCCAGTACTTC. Encoded protein: CASSTGGAGEETQYF.

The chain uses TRBV10-2 and TRBJ2-3; 12 positions match TRBD2. V was clipped by 4 bases and J by 4 bases; unmatched bases: 6. Germline V gene lookup returns CDR1 WSHSY and CDR2 SAAADI. The CDR3 consists of 16 residues. This chain's CDR3 is CASSASGRASPDTQYF. The CDR3 DNA reads as TGCGCCAGCAGTGCTAGCGGGAGGGCCTCCCCAGATACGCAGTATTTT.

This rearrangement joins TRBV7-8 to TRBJ2-2; 8 bases line up with TRBD1. Germline V CDR1 and CDR2: SGHVS, FQNEAQ. CDR3 size: 15 residues. V trimming: 5 bases; J trimming: 7 bases; junction bases outside the gene matches: 9. Here the CDR3 reads CASSLDRAQNGELFF. For the CDR3, the DNA is TGTGCCAGCAGCCTGGACAGGGCTCAGAACGGGGAGCTGTTTTTT.

The rearrangement joins TRBV29-1 to TRBJ2-3; D call uncertain. The germline CDR1 and CDR2 sequences are SQVTM and ANQGSEA. The CDR3 sequence is 11 residues long. Trimming shortened V by 6 bases and J by 2 bases, and 6 bases separated the two germline ends. CDR3: CSVVLTDTQYF. In DNA, the CDR3 is TGCAGCGTGGTACTCACAGATACGCAGTATTTT.

This clone was found a few times. The chain combines TRBV7-2 with TRBJ2-7; 7 nucleotides match TRBD2. CDR1 is SGHTA and CDR2 is FQGNSA in the germline V gene. This CDR3 comprises 14 residues. Trimming removed 1 base from V and 6 bases from J; junction bases left unmatched: 6. CDR3 protein: CASSLGGSVSEQYF. The CDR3 DNA reads as TGTGCCAGCAGCTTAGGCGGGAGCGTCTCCGAGCAGTACTTC.

The sample holds a few counts of this clone. The chain employs TRBV4-3 and TRBJ2-1; 7 positions match TRBD1. From germline, CDR1 is LGHNA and CDR2 YSLEER. The CDR3 runs 15 residues. Trimming removed 1 base from V and 4 bases from J; junction bases left unmatched: 4. CDR3 sequence (DNA): TGCGCCAGCAGCCAAGCGACAGGGCAGTACAATGAGCAGTTCTTC. Protein product: CASSQATGQYNEQFF.

The gene calls are TRBV30 and TRBJ2-2; D gene uncertain. This CDR3 is 10 amino acids long. Trimming took off 2 bases at V and 7 bases at J, with 2 bases between the two ends. CDR1 and CDR2 (germline): GTSNPN, SVGIG (reference sequence). The DNA for the CDR3 is TGTGCCTGGAGTCTCGGGGAGCTGTTTTTT. Encoded protein: CAWSLGELFF.

The rearrangement links TRBV5-1 to TRBJ2-7, with no clear D. Germline V gives CDR1 SGHRS, CDR2 YFSETQ. The CDR3 extends over 13 amino acids. V was pared by 1 base and J by 2 bases, with 7 bases between. CDR3 residues: CASSLLETYEQYF. CDR3 coding DNA: TGCGCCAGCAGCTTGTTAGAAACCTACGAGCAGTACTTC.

V gene TRBV5-1 combines with J gene TRBJ2-7; 7 bases map to TRBD1. This CDR3 is built from 14 residues. Germline assignment: CDR1 SGHRS and CDR2 YFSETQ. J gave up 6 bases and V 5 bases, and 11 bases lay outside the gene matches. This CDR3 is CASSSQGVSGEQYF. The CDR3 bases are TGCGCCAGCAGTAGTCAGGGGGTCAGTGGCGAGCAGTACTTC.

The chain carries TRBV28 and TRBJ2-2; possibly TRBD1 for D (6 bases). There are 13 residues in the CDR3. Trimming shortened V by 4 bases and J by 7 bases, and 10 bases separated the two germline ends. Germline CDR1 MDHEN, CDR2 SYDVKM. For the CDR3, the DNA is TGTGCCAGCAGTTACAGGGATTTCGGGGAGCTGTTTTTT. This sequence encodes CASSYRDFGELFF.

This chain uses TRBV3-1 (or the pseudogene TRBV3-2) with TRBJ1-1; D is uncertain. The CDR3 length is 16 residues. Germline CDR1 and CDR2: LGHDT and YNNKEL (reference sequence). With 0 bases removed from V and 1 base from J, the gap between germline ends came to 12 bases. The CDR3: CASSQEGRTPNTEAFF. DNA for the CDR3: TGTGCCAGCAGCCAAGAGGGCCGTACCCCGAACACTGAAGCTTTCTTT.

The chain has TRBV5-1 and TRBJ2-7, with D maybe TRBD2 (5 bases). The ends were cut back, 0 bases at V and 4 bases at J, with 11 bases in the middle. Germline values: CDR1 SGHRS, CDR2 YFSETQ. This CDR3 contains 14 residues. CDR3 DNA: TGCGCCAGCAGCTTGGTAGGGTCGGGATACGAGCAGTACTTC. Protein: CASSLVGSGYEQYF.

The V gene is TRBV7-9, the J gene TRBJ2-7; 9 bases agree with TRBD1. CDR1 SEHNR and CDR2 FQNEAQ come from the germline V gene (reference sequence). V lost 7 bases and J lost 3; bases outside the gene matches: 10. The CDR3 has 15 residues. DNA of the CDR3: TGTGCCAGCACTTCCCCGGACAGGGGAAGCTACGAGCAGTACTTC. It yields the protein CASTSPDRGSYEQYF.

The CDR3 sequence: CAILGTSGTSYNEQFF. CDR3 in DNA: TGTGCCATCCTTGGGACTAGCGGGACCTCCTACAATGAGCAGTTCTTC. The chain recombines TRBV10-3 with TRBJ2-1; TRBD2 aligns across 13 bases. V lost 8 bases, J lost 0 bases, and 4 bases stayed unmatched. This CDR3 has 16 amino acids. CDR1 ENHRY and CDR2 SYGVKD come from the germline V gene.

The CDR3 loop is CASGHYYEQYF. DNA of the CDR3: TGTGCCAGTGGCCACTACTACGAGCAGTACTTC. The chain has TRBV19 and TRBJ2-7, with unresolved D. The CDR3 has 11 residues. Germline V CDR1 and CDR2: LNHDA, SQIVND (reference sequence). V lost 8 bases and J lost 3, with 8 bases in between.

The J gene is TRBJ2-1, the V gene TRBV5-1; weak D call: TRBD2 (5 bases). V was trimmed by 5 bases and J by 7 bases, leaving 10 bases between them. The CDR3 runs to 12 residues. Germline lookup yields CDR1 SGHRS and CDR2 YFSETQ. In DNA form, the CDR3 reads TGCGCCAGCAGGCTAGCTAATAATGAGCAGTTCTTC. Protein product: CASRLANNEQFF.